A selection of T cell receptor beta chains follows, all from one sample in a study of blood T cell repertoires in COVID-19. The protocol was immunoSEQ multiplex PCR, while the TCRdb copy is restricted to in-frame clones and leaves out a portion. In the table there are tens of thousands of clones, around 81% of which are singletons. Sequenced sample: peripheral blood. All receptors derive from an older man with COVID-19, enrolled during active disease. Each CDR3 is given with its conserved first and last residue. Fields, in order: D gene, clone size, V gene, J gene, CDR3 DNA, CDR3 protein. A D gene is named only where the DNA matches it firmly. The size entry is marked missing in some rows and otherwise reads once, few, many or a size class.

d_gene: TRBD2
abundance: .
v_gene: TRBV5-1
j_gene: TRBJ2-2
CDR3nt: TGCGCCAGCAGCTCGCGGACTAGCGAAACCGGGGAGCTGTTTTTT
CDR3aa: CASSSRTSETGELFF

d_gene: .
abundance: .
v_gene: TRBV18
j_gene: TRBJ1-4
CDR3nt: TGTGCCAGCTCACCTGGGACACACGGTAATGAAAAACTGTTTTTT
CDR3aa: CASSPGTHGNEKLFF

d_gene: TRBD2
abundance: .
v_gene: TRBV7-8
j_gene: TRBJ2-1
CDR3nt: TGTGCCAGCACACCCTCGGTCGGGGGGTTTGGATGGAATGAGCAGTTCTTC
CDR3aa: CASTPSVGGFGWNEQFF

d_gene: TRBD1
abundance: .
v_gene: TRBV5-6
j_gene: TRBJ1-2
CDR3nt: TGTGCCAGCAGATTGGGGGCAGGGGGATCCTATGGCTACACCTTC
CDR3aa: CASRLGAGGSYGYTF

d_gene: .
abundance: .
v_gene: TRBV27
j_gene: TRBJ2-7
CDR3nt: TGTGCCAGCAGTCCCGACAGGTCCAGATACGAGCAGTACTTC
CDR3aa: CASSPDRSRYEQYF

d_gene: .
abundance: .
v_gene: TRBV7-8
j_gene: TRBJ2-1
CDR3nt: TGTGCCAGCAGCTTAAGTTTGCCTAGCGTCGGCAATGAGCAGTTCTTC
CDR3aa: CASSLSLPSVGNEQFF

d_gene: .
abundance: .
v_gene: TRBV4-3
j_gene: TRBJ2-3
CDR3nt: TGCGCCAGCAGCCAATTTCGAGATACGCAGTATTTT
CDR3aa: CASSQFRDTQYF

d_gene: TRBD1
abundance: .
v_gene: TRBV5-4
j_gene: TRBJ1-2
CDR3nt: TGTGCCAGCAGCTTGCGGTCGACAGGGGGGGGCTATGGCTACACCTTC
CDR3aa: CASSLRSTGGGYGYTF

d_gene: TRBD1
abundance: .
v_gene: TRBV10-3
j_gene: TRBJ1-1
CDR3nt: TGTGCCATCAGACAGACAGGGGCTAAGGACACTGAAGCTTTCTTT
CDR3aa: CAIRQTGAKDTEAFF

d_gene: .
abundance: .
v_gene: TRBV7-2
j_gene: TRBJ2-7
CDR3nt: TGTGCCAGCAGCTTAGTCCGGACATCCCTCTACGAGCAGTACTTC
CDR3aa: CASSLVRTSLYEQYF

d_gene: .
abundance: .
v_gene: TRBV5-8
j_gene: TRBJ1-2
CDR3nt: TGTGCCAGCAGCTTGGCGTACAAGGGGTATGGCTACACCTTC
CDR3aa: CASSLAYKGYGYTF

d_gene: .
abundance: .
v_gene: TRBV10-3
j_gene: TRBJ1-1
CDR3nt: TGTGCCATCAGTGAAGCGGTTGGGACTGAAGCTTTCTTT
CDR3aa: CAISEAVGTEAFF

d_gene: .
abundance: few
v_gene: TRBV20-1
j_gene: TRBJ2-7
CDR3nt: TGCAGTGCTACCCTCAGTGGTGAGCAGTACTTC
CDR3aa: CSATLSGEQYF

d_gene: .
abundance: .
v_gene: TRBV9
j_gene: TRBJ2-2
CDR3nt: TGTGCCAGCAGCGTAGTTAAGTCAGGTACCGGGGAGCTGTTTTTT
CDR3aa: CASSVVKSGTGELFF

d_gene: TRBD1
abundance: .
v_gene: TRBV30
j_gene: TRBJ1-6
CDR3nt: TGTGCCTGGTCTCCCGGGACAGTTAATTCACCCCTCCACTTT
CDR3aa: CAWSPGTVNSPLHF

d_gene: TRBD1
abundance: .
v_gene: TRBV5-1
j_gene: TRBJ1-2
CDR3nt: TGCGCCAGCAGCCACGGACAGGCTAAGTATGGCTACACCTTC
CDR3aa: CASSHGQAKYGYTF

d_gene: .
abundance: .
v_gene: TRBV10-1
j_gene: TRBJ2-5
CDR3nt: TGCGCCAGCAGTGAGCCACCAGTACAGGACAAAGAGACCCAGTACTTC
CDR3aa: CASSEPPVQDKETQYF

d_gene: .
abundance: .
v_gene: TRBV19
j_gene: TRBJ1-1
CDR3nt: TGTGCCGCCGGGGGGATTGAAGCTTTCTTT
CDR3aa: CAAGGIEAFF

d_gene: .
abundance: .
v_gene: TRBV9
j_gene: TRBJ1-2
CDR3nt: TGTGCCAGCAGCGTAGGGGACACGCGTTTTAGTGGCTACACCTTC
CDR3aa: CASSVGDTRFSGYTF